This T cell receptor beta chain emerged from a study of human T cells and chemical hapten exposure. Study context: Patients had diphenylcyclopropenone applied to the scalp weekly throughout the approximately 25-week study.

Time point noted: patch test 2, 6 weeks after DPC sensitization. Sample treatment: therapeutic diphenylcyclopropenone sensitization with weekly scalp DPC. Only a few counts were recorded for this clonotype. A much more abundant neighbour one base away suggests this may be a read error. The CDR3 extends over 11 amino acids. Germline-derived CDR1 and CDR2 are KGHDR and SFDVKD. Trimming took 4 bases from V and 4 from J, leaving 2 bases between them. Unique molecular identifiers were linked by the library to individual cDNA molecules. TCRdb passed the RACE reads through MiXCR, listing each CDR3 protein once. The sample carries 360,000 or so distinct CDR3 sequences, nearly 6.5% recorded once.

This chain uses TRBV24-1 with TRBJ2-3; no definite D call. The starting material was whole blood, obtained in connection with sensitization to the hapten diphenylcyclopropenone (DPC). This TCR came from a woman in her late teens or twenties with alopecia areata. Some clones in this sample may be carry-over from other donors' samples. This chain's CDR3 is CATSEADTQYF. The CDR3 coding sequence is TGTGCCACCAGTGAGGCAGATACGCAGTATTTT.